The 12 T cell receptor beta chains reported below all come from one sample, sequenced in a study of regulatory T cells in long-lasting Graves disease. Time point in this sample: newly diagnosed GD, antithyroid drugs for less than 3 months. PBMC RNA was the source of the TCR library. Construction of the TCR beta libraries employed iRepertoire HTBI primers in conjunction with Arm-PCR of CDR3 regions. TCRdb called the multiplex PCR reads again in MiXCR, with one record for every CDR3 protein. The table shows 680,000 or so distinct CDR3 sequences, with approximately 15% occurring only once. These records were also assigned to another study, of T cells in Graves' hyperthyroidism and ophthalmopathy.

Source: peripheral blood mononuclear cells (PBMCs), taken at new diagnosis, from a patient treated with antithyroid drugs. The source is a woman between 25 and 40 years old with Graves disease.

CDR3 DNA: TGTGCCAGCAGTTTATCCTGGGACAGTCCTGAAGCTTTCTTT. It specifies CASSLSWDSPEAFF. The chain carries TRBV6-5 and TRBJ1-1; 7 nucleotides agree with TRBD1. This CDR3 is built from 14 residues. The V gene end was trimmed by 4 bases and the J gene end by 6 bases; junction bases not matched to a gene: 8. CDR1 MNHEY and CDR2 SVGAGI come from the germline V gene.

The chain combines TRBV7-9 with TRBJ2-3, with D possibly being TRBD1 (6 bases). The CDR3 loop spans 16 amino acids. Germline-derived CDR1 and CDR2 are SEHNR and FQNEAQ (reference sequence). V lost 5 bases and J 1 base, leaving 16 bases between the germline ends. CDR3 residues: CASSTGTSLRTDTQYF. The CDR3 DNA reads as TGTGCCAGCAGCACAGGGACATCCCTACGCACAGATACGCAGTATTTT.

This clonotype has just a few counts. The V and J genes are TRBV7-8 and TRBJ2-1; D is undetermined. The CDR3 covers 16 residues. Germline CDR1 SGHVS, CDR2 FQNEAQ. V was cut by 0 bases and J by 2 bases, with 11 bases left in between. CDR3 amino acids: CASSLALDPPYNEQFF. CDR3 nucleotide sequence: TGTGCCAGCAGCTTAGCGCTGGACCCCCCCTACAATGAGCAGTTCTTC.

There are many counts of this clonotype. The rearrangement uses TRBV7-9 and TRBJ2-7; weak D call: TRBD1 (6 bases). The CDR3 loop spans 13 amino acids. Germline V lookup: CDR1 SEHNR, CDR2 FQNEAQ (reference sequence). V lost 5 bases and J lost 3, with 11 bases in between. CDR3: CASSNTGLYEQYF. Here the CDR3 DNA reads TGTGCCAGCAGCAACACAGGGCTCTACGAGCAGTACTTC.

This chain's CDR3 is CATSVRGPFYEQYF. The CDR3, as DNA: TGTGCCACCAGCGTCAGGGGGCCCTTTTACGAGCAGTACTTC. The chain has TRBV15 and TRBJ2-7; 8 bases map to TRBD1. This CDR3 is built from 14 residues. Germline CDR1 LNHNV, CDR2 YYDKDF (reference sequence). Germline trimming cut 5 bases from V and 4 bases from J; bases unmatched to any gene: 7.

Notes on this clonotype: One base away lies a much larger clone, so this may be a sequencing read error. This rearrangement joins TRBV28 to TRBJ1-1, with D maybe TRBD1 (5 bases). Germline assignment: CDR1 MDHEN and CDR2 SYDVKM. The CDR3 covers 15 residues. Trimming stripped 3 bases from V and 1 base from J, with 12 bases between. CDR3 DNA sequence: TGTGCCAGCAGTTTTCGGGGACGGAGGAACACTGAAGCTTTCTTT. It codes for CASSFRGRRNTEAFF.

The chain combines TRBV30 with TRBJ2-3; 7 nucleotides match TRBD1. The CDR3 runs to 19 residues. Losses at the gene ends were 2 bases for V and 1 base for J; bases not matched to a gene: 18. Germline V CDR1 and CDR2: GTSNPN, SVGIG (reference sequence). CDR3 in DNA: TGTGCCTGGAGTCTCAAATATACACGCCGACAGGGTCGCACAGATACGCAGTATTTT. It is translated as CAWSLKYTRRQGRTDTQYF.

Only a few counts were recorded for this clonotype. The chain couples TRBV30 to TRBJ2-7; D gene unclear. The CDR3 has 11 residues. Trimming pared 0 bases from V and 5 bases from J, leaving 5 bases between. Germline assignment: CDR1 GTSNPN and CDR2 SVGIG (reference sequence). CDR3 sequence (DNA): TGTGCCTGGAGTGTACTCGACGAGCAGTACTTC. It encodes CAWSVLDEQYF. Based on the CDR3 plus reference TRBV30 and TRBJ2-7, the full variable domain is SQTIHQWPATLVQPVGSPLSLECTVEGTSNPNLYWYRQAAGRGLQLLFYSVGIGQISSEVPQNLSASRPQDRQFILSSKKLLLSDSGFYLCAWSVLDEQYFGPGTRLTVT.

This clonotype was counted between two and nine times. CDR3 loop: CASTPGGVGDTQYF. As DNA, the CDR3 is TGTGCCAGCACCCCGGGCGGGGTTGGAGATACGCAGTATTTT. The chain couples TRBV28 to TRBJ2-3; D might be TRBD2 (6 bases). The CDR3 runs 14 residues. Deletions cut 7 bases from V and 5 bases from J, with 16 bases between. Germline CDR1 MDHEN, CDR2 SYDVKM.

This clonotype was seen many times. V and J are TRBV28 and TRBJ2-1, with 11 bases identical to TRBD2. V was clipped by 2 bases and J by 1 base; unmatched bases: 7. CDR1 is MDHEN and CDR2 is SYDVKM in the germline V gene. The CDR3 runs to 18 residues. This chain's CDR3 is CASSLRGVAGGSYNEQFF. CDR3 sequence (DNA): TGTGCCAGCAGTTTAAGGGGGGTAGCGGGAGGGTCCTACAATGAGCAGTTCTTC.

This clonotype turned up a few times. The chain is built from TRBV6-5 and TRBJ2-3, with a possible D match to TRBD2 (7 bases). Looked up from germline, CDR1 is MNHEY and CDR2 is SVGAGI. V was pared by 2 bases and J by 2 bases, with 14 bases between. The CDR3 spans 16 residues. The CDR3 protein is CASSYRGGDTTDTQYF. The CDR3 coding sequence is TGTGCCAGCAGTTACAGAGGGGGGGACACCACAGATACGCAGTATTTT.

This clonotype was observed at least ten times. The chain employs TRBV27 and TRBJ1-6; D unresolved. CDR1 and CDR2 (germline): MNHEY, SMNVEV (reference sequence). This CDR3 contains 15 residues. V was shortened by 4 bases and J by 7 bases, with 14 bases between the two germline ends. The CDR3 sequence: CASSSAGQHNSPLHF. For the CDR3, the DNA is TGTGCCAGCAGTTCCGCAGGTCAACACAATTCACCCCTCCACTTT.